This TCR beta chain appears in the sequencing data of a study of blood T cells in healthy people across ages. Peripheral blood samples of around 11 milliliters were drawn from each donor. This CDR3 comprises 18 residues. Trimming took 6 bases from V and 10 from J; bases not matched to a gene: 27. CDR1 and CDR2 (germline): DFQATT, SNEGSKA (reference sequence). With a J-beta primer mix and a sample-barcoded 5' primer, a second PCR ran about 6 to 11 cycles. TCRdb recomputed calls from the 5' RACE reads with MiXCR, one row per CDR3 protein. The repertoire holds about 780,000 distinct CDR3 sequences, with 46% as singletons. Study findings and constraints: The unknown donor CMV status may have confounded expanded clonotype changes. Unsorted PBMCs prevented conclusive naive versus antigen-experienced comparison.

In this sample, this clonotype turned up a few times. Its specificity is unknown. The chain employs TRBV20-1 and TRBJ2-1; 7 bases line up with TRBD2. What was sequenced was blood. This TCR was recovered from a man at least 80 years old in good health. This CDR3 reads CSAGWQNERLADYSEQFF. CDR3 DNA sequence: TGCAGTGCCGGTTGGCAGAATGAGAGACTAGCCGATTACTCCGAGCAGTTCTTC.